This T cell receptor beta chain was captured in a study of blood T cell repertoires in COVID-19. About the study: From the United States, Italy and Spain came samples of acute and convalescent COVID-19. T cells, B-cell-depleted T cells, or PBMCs supplied cDNA or gDNA.

Study processing details: Counts of nucleated cells, estimated from reference gene primer amplification, were obtained. Clones were read by immunoSEQ multiplex PCR, and TCRdb kept only the in-frame ones, dropping some. V, J and clone size derive from that table, while D and trimming were established from the DNA sequence. This table holds 190,000 or so clones, around 83% found once. With V trimmed by 3 bases and J by 4 bases, 3 bases remained unmatched. CDR3 length: 14 amino acids. Germline lookup yields CDR1 LNHDA and CDR2 SQIVND (reference sequence). The source is a man aged 45-65 years with active or convalescent COVID-19. The sequencing sample was made of peripheral blood. This rearrangement joins TRBV19 to TRBJ1-1; TRBD1 agrees at 9 bases. CDR3 nucleotides: TGTGCCAGTAGTATGGGACAGGGTCGCACTGAAGCTTTCTTT. It is translated as CASSMGQGRTEAFF.